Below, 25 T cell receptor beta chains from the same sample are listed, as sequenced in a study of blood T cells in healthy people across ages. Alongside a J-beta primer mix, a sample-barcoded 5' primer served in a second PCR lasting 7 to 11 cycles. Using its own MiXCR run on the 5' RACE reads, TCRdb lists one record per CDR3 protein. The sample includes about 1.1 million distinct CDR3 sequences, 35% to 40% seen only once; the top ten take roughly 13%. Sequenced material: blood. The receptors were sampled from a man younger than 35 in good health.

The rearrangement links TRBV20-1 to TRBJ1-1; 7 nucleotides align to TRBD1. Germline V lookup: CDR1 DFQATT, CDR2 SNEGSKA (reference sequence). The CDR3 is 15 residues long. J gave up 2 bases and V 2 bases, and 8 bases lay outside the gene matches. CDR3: CSARRGRRSNTEAFF. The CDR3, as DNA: TGCAGTGCTAGAAGGGGGCGAAGGAGCAACACTGAAGCTTTCTTT.

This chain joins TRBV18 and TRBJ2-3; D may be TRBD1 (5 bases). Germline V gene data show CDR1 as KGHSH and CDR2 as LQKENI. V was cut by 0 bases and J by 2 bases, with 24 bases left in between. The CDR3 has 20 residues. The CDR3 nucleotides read TGTGCCAGCTCACCACCGGACGGACATGAACATCAATACAACACAGATACGCAGTATTTT. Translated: CASSPPDGHEHQYNTDTQYF.

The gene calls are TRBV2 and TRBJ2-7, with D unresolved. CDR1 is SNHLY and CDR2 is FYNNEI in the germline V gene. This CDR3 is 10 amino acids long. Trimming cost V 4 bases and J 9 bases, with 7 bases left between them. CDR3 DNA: TGTGCCAGCAGTGGGCTAGTGCAGTACTTC. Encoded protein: CASSGLVQYF.

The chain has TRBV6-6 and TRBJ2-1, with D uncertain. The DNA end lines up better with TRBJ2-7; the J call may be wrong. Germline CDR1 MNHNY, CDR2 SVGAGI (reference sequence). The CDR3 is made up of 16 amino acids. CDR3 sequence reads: CASSSGSPGAYNEQYF. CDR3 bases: TGTGCCAGCAGTTCCGGGTCCCCGGGTGCCTACAATGAGCAGTACTTC.

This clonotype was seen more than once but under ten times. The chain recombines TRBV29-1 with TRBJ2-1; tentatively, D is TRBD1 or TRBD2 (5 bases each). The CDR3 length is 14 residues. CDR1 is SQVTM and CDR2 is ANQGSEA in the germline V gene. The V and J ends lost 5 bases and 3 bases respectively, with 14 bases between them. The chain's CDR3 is CSVISGTIYNEQFF. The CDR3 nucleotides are TGCAGCGTTATCTCCGGGACCATCTACAATGAGCAGTTCTTC.

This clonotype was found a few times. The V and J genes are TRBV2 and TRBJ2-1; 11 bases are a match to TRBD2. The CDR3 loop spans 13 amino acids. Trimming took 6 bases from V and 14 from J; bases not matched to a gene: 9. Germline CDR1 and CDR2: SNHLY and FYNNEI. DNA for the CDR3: TGTGCCAGCAGCCTGGGACTAGCGGTTCCAAAGTTCTTC. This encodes CASSLGLAVPKFF.

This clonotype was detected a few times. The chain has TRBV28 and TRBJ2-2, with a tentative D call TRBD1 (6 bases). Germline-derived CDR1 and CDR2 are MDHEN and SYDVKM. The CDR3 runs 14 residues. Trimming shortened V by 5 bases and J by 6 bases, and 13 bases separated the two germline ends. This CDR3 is CASSEQGLAGELFF. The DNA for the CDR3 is TGTGCCAGCAGTGAACAGGGTTTGGCCGGGGAGCTGTTTTTT.

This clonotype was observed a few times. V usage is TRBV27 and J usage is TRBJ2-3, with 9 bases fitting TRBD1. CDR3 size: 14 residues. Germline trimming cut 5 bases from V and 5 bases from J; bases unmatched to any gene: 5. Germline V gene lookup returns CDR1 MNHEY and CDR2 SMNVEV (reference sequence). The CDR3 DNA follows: TGTGCCAGCAGTCCTGGGACAGGGTTAGATACGCAGTATTTT. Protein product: CASSPGTGLDTQYF.

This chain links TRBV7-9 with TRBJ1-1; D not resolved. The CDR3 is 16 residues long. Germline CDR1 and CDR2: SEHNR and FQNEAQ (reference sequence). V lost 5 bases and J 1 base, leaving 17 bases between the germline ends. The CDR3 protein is CASSHSLGMGNTEAFF. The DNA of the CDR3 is TGTGCCAGCAGCCACAGTCTGGGGATGGGGAACACTGAAGCTTTCTTT.

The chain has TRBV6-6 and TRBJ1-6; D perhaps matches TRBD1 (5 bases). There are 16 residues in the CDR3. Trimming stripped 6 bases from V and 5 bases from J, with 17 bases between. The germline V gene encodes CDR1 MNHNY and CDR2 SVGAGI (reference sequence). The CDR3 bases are TGTGCCAGCAGCCCTGGGGGGTCTGGCCATAATTCACCCCTCCACTTT. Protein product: CASSPGGSGHNSPLHF.

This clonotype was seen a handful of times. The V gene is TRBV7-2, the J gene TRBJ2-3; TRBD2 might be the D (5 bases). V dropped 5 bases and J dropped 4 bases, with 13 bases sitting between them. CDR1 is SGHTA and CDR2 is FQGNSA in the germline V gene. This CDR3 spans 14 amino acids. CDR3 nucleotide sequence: TGTGCCAGCAGCCCACTTCGGGGAGCAGATACGCAGTATTTT. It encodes CASSPLRGADTQYF.

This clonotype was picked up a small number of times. The CDR3 is CASRPTTNYGYTF. The CDR3 nucleotides read TGTGCCAGCAGACCGACCACTAACTATGGCTACACCTTC. V gene TRBV7-2 combines with J gene TRBJ1-2; no firm D call. The CDR3 is made up of 13 amino acids. Germline lookup yields CDR1 SGHTA and CDR2 FQGNSA. The V and J ends lost 6 bases and 0 bases respectively, with 8 bases between them. The whole variable domain, filled in from reference TRBV7-2 and TRBJ1-2, reads GAGVSQSPSNKVTEKGKDVELRCDPISGHTALYWYRQSLGQGLEFLIYFQGNSAPDKSGLPSDRFSAERTGGSVSTLTIQRTQQEDSAVYLCASRPTTNYGYTFGSGTRLTVV.

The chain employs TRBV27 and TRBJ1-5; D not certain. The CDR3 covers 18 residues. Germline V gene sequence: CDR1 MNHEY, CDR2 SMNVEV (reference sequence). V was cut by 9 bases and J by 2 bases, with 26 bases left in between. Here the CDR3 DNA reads TGTGCCAGTTCCCGGAACCCGAACTCCCAAGGCGGCAATCAGCCCCAGCATTTT. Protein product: CASSRNPNSQGGNQPQHF.

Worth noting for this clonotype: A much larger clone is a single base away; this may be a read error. The CDR3 DNA reads as TGCAGCGTTGAAGAGGCCGATACTATCACAGATACGCAGTATTTT. It specifies CSVEEADTITDTQYF. This rearrangement joins TRBV29-1 to TRBJ2-3; D is uncertain. The germline V gene encodes CDR1 SQVTM and CDR2 ANQGSEA. V lost 0 bases to trimming and J lost 2 bases, with 12 bases between them. The CDR3 totals 15 residues.

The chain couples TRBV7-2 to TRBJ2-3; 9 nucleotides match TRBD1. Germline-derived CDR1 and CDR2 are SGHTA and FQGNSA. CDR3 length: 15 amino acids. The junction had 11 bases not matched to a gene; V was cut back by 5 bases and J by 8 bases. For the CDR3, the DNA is TGTGCCAGCAGCCATGTCCGGGACAGGGAACGTACGCAGTATTTT. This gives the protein CASSHVRDRERTQYF.

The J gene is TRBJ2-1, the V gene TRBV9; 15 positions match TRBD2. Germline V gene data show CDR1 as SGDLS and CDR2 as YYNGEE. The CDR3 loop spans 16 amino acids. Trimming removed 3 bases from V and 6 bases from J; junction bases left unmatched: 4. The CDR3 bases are TGTGCCAGCAGCGAGGGGACTAGCGGGGGGCTCAATGAGCAGTTCTTC. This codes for CASSEGTSGGLNEQFF. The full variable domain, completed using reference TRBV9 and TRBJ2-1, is DSGVTQTPKHLITATGQRVTLRCSPRSGDLSVYWYQQSLDQGLQFLIQYYNGEERAKGNILERFSAQQFPDLHSELNLSSLELGDSALYFCASSEGTSGGLNEQFFGPGTRLTVL.

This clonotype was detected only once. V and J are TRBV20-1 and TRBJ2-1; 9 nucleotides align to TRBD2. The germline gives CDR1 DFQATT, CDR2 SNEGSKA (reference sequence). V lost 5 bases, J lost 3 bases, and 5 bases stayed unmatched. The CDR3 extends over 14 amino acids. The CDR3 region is CSAPRLADYNEQFF. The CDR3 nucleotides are TGCAGTGCTCCTCGACTAGCGGACTACAATGAGCAGTTCTTC.

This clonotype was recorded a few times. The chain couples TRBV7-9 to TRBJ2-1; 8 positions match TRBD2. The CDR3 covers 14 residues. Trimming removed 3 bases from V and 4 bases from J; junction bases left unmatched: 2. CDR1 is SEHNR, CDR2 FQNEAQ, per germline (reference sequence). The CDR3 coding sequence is TGTGCCAGCAGCTTGCGGGAGGAGTACAATGAGCAGTTCTTC. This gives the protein CASSLREEYNEQFF.

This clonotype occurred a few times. The CDR3 is CASSEKTGYEQYF. The CDR3 region has the DNA TGTGCCAGCAGTGAGAAGACAGGCTACGAGCAGTACTTC. This chain joins TRBV6-1 and TRBJ2-7; D may be TRBD1 (6 bases). V was cut by 3 bases and J by 3 bases, with 9 bases left in between. There are 13 residues in the CDR3. Germline CDR1 is MNHNS and CDR2 is SASEGT.

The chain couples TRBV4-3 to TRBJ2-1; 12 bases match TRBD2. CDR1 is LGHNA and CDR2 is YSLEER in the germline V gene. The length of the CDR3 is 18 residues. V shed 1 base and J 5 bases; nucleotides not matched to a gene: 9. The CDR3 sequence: CASSQVGWPSGGDNEQFF. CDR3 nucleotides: TGCGCCAGCAGCCAAGTTGGGTGGCCTAGCGGGGGGGACAATGAGCAGTTCTTC.

The CDR3 DNA follows: TGCGCCAGCAGCCAAGAGGTCCACGCCTACAATGAGCAGTACTTC. This gives the protein CASSQEVHAYNEQYF. V usage is TRBV4-1 and J usage is TRBJ2-7; no definite D call. Germline V gene data show CDR1 as MGHRA and CDR2 as YSYEKL. Trimming removed 0 bases from V and 7 bases from J, with 16 bases in between. This CDR3 is built from 15 residues.

CDR3 amino acids: CASSQDPRAGLRGYTF. The CDR3 nucleotides are TGCGCCAGCAGCCAAGACCCTCGAGCAGGGTTAAGGGGCTACACCTTC. The rearrangement joins TRBV4-3 to TRBJ1-2; perhaps TRBD1 as D (5 bases). The germline gives CDR1 LGHNA, CDR2 YSLEER. The CDR3 is made up of 16 amino acids. V lost 0 bases to trimming and J lost 8 bases, with 19 bases between them.

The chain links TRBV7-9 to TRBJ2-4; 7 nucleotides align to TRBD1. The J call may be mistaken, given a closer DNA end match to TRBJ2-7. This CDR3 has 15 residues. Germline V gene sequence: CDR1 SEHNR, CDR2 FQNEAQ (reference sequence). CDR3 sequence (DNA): TGTGCCAGCAGCTCCTCGCAGGGGGAAATCGACGAGCAGTACTTC. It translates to CASSSSQGEIDEQYF.

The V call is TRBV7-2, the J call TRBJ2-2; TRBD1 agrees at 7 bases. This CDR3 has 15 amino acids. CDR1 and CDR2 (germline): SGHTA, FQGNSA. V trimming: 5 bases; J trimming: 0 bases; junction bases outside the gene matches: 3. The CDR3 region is CASSRDSTNTGELFF. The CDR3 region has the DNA TGTGCCAGCAGCAGGGACAGTACGAACACCGGGGAGCTGTTTTTT. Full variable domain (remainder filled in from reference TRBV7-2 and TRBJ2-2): GAGVSQSPSNKVTEKGKDVELRCDPISGHTALYWYRQSLGQGLEFLIYFQGNSAPDKSGLPSDRFSAERTGGSVSTLTIQRTQQEDSAVYLCASSRDSTNTGELFFGEGSRLTVL.

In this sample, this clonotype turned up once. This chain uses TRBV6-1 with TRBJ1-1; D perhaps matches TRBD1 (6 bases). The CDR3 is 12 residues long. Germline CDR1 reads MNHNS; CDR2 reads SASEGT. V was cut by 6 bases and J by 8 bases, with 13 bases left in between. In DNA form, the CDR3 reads TGTGCCAGCAGAACCACAGGGAACGAAGCTTTCTTT. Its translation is CASRTTGNEAFF.